The 21 T cell receptor beta chains given below trace back to one sample, sequenced in a study of blood T cell repertoires in COVID-19. Assay used: immunoSEQ multiplex PCR; TCRdb lists only in-frame clones, some missing. Among about 300,000 clones listed, 84% were seen once. Sequenced: peripheral blood. The receptors stem from a human donor with COVID-19, enrolled during active disease. The donor label of this sample is uncertain.

The V and J genes are TRBV5-6 and TRBJ2-7; TRBD2 is a possible D gene (5 bases). In germline, CDR1 is SGHDT, CDR2 YYEEEE. CDR3 length equals 16 residues. The ends were cut back, 2 bases at V and 1 base at J, with 16 bases in the middle. CDR3 sequence reads: CASSFFSGASSYEQYF. The CDR3 DNA follows: TGTGCCAGCAGCTTTTTCAGCGGAGCCAGTTCCTACGAGCAGTACTTC.

The chain uses TRBV25-1 and TRBJ1-4; D gene uncertain. Per the germline V gene, CDR1 is MGHDK and CDR2 is SYGVNS. Trimming shortened V by 4 bases and J by 8 bases, and 17 bases separated the two germline ends. The CDR3 loop spans 15 amino acids. The CDR3 DNA reads TGTGCCAGCAGTGCCCTCACAGTAGGTTACGAAAAACTGTTTTTT. Residues: CASSALTVGYEKLFF.

J is TRBJ1-1 and V is TRBV5-1; perhaps TRBD1 as D (5 bases). CDR1 is SGHRS and CDR2 is YFSETQ in the germline V gene. The V end lost 6 bases, the J end lost 4 bases, and 16 bases lay between the germline ends. This CDR3 comprises 14 residues. The CDR3 sequence: CASKLMGEVTEAFF. In DNA, the CDR3 is TGCGCCAGCAAGCTTATGGGGGAGGTCACTGAAGCTTTCTTT.

The table lists this clone with a few counts. The V gene is TRBV5-6, the J gene TRBJ1-6, with TRBD1 as a possible D gene (5 bases). The ends were cut back, 0 bases at V and 8 bases at J, with 15 bases in the middle. Germline V gene lookup returns CDR1 SGHDT and CDR2 YYEEEE. There are 16 residues in the CDR3. The CDR3 bases are TGTGCCAGCAGCTTGGCCTCCCGGCGGGGGGATTCACCCCTCCACTTT. Translating it yields CASSLASRRGDSPLHF.

The genes are TRBV28 and TRBJ2-6, with TRBD1 identical over 8 bases. The J segment lost 0 bases and the V segment lost 8 bases, leaving 15 bases of the junction unmatched. Per the germline V gene, CDR1 is MDHEN and CDR2 is SYDVKM. This CDR3 region has 19 residues. CDR3 sequence (DNA): TGTGCCAGCTCCCTTTGGGTCGGGACAGGTTCCTCTGGGGCCAACGTCCTGACTTTC. Protein: CASSLWVGTGSSGANVLTF.

The chain carries TRBV19 and TRBJ1-5; tentative D call: TRBD1 (6 bases). Trimming removed 5 bases from V and 11 bases from J, with 22 bases in between. The CDR3 has 15 amino acids. Germline loops: CDR1 LNHDA, CDR2 SQIVND (reference sequence). The CDR3 DNA follows: TGTGCCAGTAGTGTTGGACAGTCGGTAGCAGGGGCCCAGCATTTT. It codes for CASSVGQSVAGAQHF. Full variable domain (remainder filled in from reference TRBV19 and TRBJ1-5): DGGITQSPKYLFRKEGQNVTLSCEQNLNHDAMYWYRQDPGQGLRLIYYSQIVNDFQKGDIAEGYSVSREKKESFPLTVTSAQKNPTAFYLCASSVGQSVAGAQHFGDGTRLSIL.

This clone appeared once. The chain links TRBV27 to TRBJ1-5; D gene uncertain. V lost 7 bases to trimming and J lost 3 bases, with 10 bases between them. This CDR3 comprises 13 residues. Germline CDR1 reads MNHEY; CDR2 reads SMNVEV (reference sequence). The CDR3 region is CASTNGVNQPQHF. In DNA form, the CDR3 reads TGTGCCAGCACTAACGGGGTCAATCAGCCCCAGCATTTT.

The chain couples TRBV28 to TRBJ2-1, with a tentative D call TRBD2 (5 bases). Germline V gene data show CDR1 as MDHEN and CDR2 as SYDVKM. This CDR3 is 12 amino acids long. V lost 5 bases and J 13 bases, leaving 15 bases between the germline ends. In DNA, the CDR3 is TGTGCCAGCAGTCATACGTCCACTAGTCAGTTCTTC. Amino acid sequence: CASSHTSTSQFF.

A few counts support this clone. This chain uses TRBV14 with TRBJ2-2; 14 positions agree with TRBD2. Germline-derived CDR1 and CDR2 are SGHDN and FVKESK. There are 16 residues in the CDR3. V dropped 4 bases and J dropped 4; count of bases not matched to a gene: 2. This CDR3 is CASSPGLAGVTGELFF. The CDR3 DNA reads as TGTGCCAGCAGCCCGGGACTAGCGGGGGTCACCGGGGAGCTGTTTTTT.

The J gene is TRBJ1-6, the V gene TRBV7-9; TRBD1 matches at 8 bases. Germline loops: CDR1 SEHNR, CDR2 FQNEAQ (reference sequence). V lost 5 bases and J lost 14; bases outside the gene matches: 11. This CDR3 contains 14 residues. CDR3 DNA: TGTGCCAGCAGCCTTGGACAGGGAAGTCTAACCCTCCACTTT. Encoded protein: CASSLGQGSLTLHF.

This rearrangement joins TRBV3-1 (or the pseudogene TRBV3-2) to TRBJ2-1; 7 bases fit TRBD2. The junction had 14 bases not matched to a gene; V was cut back by 3 bases and J by 9 bases. CDR1 is LGHDT and CDR2 is YNNKEL in the germline V gene (reference sequence). CDR3 length: 16 residues. CDR3 DNA sequence: TGTGCCAGCAGCCACGGACTAGGCCGGAGAGGAGGTGAGCAGTTCTTC. Protein sequence: CASSHGLGRRGGEQFF.

V usage is TRBV18 and J usage is TRBJ2-6; D may be TRBD1 (6 bases). The germline V gene has CDR1 KGHSH and CDR2 LQKENI. The V end was cut by 4 bases, the J end by 4 bases, with 14 bases between. This CDR3 is built from 16 residues. This CDR3 reads CASSRSPGAGANVLTF. The CDR3 DNA sequence: TGTGCCAGCTCACGATCTCCAGGGGCCGGGGCCAACGTCCTGACTTTC.

V usage is TRBV7-2 and J usage is TRBJ1-1; D not certain. This CDR3 has 14 residues. Germline-derived CDR1 and CDR2 are SGHTA and FQGNSA. Trimming took off 3 bases at V and 8 bases at J, with 16 bases between the two ends. The CDR3 region has the DNA TGTGCCAGCAGCTTTAGCCCCCAGAACATCGAAGCTTTCTTT. Translated, it gives CASSFSPQNIEAFF.

This clone was seen repeatedly, ten times or more. This CDR3 is also generated by other DNA sequences in the sample. V usage is TRBV5-1 and J usage is TRBJ2-3; D unresolved. Germline CDR1 is SGHRS and CDR2 is YFSETQ. This CDR3 contains 14 residues. Trimming removed 0 bases from V and 0 bases from J, with 5 bases in between. CDR3 residues: CASSLGQSTDTQYF. The CDR3 DNA reads as TGCGCCAGCAGCTTGGGGCAGAGCACAGATACGCAGTATTTT.

V gene TRBV7-3 combines with J gene TRBJ2-3; 11 nucleotides agree with TRBD2. This CDR3 has 16 residues. J gave up 3 bases and V 5 bases, and 7 bases lay outside the gene matches. Looked up from germline, CDR1 is SGHTA and CDR2 is FQGTGA. The CDR3 sequence: CASSTSGTSGTDTQYF. In nucleotides, the CDR3 is TGTGCCAGCAGCACCTCCGGGACTAGCGGAACAGATACGCAGTATTTT.

CDR3 nucleotides: TGTGCCAGCAGCCAAACTAGTACCGGGGAGCTGTTTTTT. Translated: CASSQTSTGELFF. V and J are TRBV3-1 (or the pseudogene TRBV3-2) and TRBJ2-2, with a tentative D call TRBD2 (5 bases). Per the germline V gene, CDR1 is LGHDT and CDR2 is YNNKEL (reference sequence). V gave up 2 bases and J gave up 5 bases, with 6 bases separating them. The CDR3 spans 13 residues.

The J gene is TRBJ1-2, the V gene TRBV12-1; TRBD1, the table's D call, was not compared with the DNA. TRBV12-1 represents a pseudogene. This CDR3 is 14 amino acids long. CDR3 coding DNA: TGTGCCAGCAGCTTTGAGGGGAAGTCCTATGGCTACACCTTC. Translation gives CASSFEGKSYGYTF.

The chain has TRBV2 and TRBJ1-4, with TRBD1 identical over 11 bases. The length of the CDR3 is 14 residues. V shed 5 bases and J 8 bases; nucleotides not matched to a gene: 4. From germline, CDR1 is SNHLY and CDR2 FYNNEI. CDR3 protein: CASSTRTGGEKLFF. The CDR3 region has the DNA TGTGCCAGCAGTACTAGGACAGGGGGCGAAAAACTGTTTTTT.

This chain links TRBV7-2 with TRBJ2-7; D perhaps matches TRBD2 (6 bases). The CDR3 has 17 residues. Germline CDR1 is SGHTA and CDR2 is FQGNSA. The V end was cut by 0 bases, the J end by 0 bases, with 15 bases between. CDR3 amino acids: CASSLAALAYSSYEQYF. The CDR3 coding sequence is TGTGCCAGCAGCTTAGCAGCTCTAGCGTATAGCTCCTACGAGCAGTACTTC.

The chain links TRBV15 to TRBJ2-5; maybe TRBD1 (6 bases). The CDR3 has 15 residues. In germline, CDR1 is LNHNV, CDR2 YYDKDF (reference sequence). V was shortened by 8 bases and J by 5 bases, with 21 bases between the two germline ends. CDR3: CATSTGETVVETQYF. CDR3 in DNA: TGTGCCACCTCGACAGGCGAAACCGTCGTGGAGACCCAGTACTTC. Combining the CDR3 with reference TRBV15 and TRBJ2-5 gives the whole variable domain DAMVIQNPRYQVTQFGKPVTLSCSQTLNHNVMYWYQQKSSQAPKLLFHYYDKDFNNEADTPDNFQSRRPNTSFCFLDIRSPGLGDTAMYLCATSTGETVVETQYFGPGTRLLVL.

J is TRBJ2-7 and V is TRBV28, with TRBD1 identical over 7 bases. V trimming: 7 bases; J trimming: 5 bases; junction bases outside the gene matches: 14. CDR1 and CDR2 from the germline V gene are MDHEN and SYDVKM. The CDR3 spans 15 residues. The CDR3, as DNA: TGTGCCAGCAATTCAAGGACAGGAGGTATGGACGAGCAGTACTTC. This encodes CASNSRTGGMDEQYF. The full variable domain, with the rest looked up from reference TRBV28 and TRBJ2-7, is DVKVTQSSRYLVKRTGEKVFLECVQDMDHENMFWYRQDPGLGLRLIYFSYDVKMKEKGDIPEGYSVSREKKERFSLILESASTNQTSMYLCASNSRTGGMDEQYFGPGTRLTVT.